Given below is one T cell receptor beta chain in context. Only a few counts were recorded for this clonotype. No cognate antigen has been identified for it. No qualities accompany the bases; no much larger clone lies one base away. The sample is drawn from a study of regulatory T cells in long-lasting Graves disease (dated by TCRdb to the early 2020s). Background for the entire study: Persistent Graves' disease meant more than 5 years of antithyroid drug treatment with TSH receptor autoantibodies that stayed positive. The study was registered as a clinical trial and conducted in China. This study used TCR sequencing and RNA sequencing of peripheral blood to compare persistent Graves' disease patients against newly diagnosed Graves' disease patients. TCR sequencing covered approximately 13 persistent and 20 newly diagnosed Graves' disease patients, 33 samples in total. On average, persistent Graves' disease patients in the clinical cohort had been on antithyroid drugs for around 9.5 years. Overall study results and their limits: Only peripheral blood was studied, because thyroid tissue, the primary lesion, was inaccessible. Persistent disease showed preferential use of TRBV28, TRBJ1-2 and TRBJ2-5, whereas newly diagnosed disease favored TRBV20-1 and TRBJ2-1. Sequencing and analysis were restricted to the TCR beta chain. The small sample size was acknowledged by the authors as a limitation that may reduce accuracy. More public clonotypes were shared among persistent patients (over 2,500) than among newly diagnosed patients (roughly 1,000). Compared with newly diagnosed patients, patients with persistent Graves' disease had lower TCR Shannon entropy and fewer highly expanded clones, which suggests clonal expansion.

Library creation used multiplex PCR. TCRdb names Illumina HiSeq 4000 as the instrument used. iRepertoire HTBI primers and Arm-PCR amplification of CDR3 regions were used to construct TCR beta libraries. Gel purification was performed on PCR products prior to sequencing. On the authors' methods: Across samples, roughly 60 TRBV and over 11 TRBJ segments were identified and used for gene usage analysis of CDR3 amino acid clonotypes. COPE and FqMerger were used to merge the filtered high-quality paired reads into contigs. Contigs were aligned with BLAST to IMGT TRBV, TRBD and TRBJ reference genes, and CDR3 was defined per IMGT. Any clonotype with a frequency above 0.1% was classified as a highly expanded clone. Repertoire diversity was measured by Shannon entropy, and V-J evenness by the Gini coefficient. Clonotypes shared by more than one individual were considered public. TCRdb's own reprocessing of the public reads used fastp at Q25 and MiXCR and kept productive beta chains. CDR3 protein sequences are deduplicated, and each keeps its most common genes and DNA. It is TCRdb's table, rather than the study itself, that gives the V and J calls and clone size. Present in this sample are around 430,000 distinct CDR3 sequences, 20% to 25% of which were seen just once. The ten biggest clones cover roughly 13% of the sample.

For CDR1 and CDR2, the germline V gene (reference sequence) lists LGHDT and YNNKEL. V is pruned by 2 bases and J by 3 bases, leaving 1 base of the junction without a gene match. Spanning cysteine to phenylalanine, the CDR3 consists of 15 amino acids. Left in the record is the CDR3 DNA by itself, 45 bases read in frame from the first base. This sample's time point label indicates: persistent/refractory GD, antithyroid drugs over 5 years with positive TRAb. RNA was extracted from PBMCs in TRIzol for both TCR sequencing and RNA sequencing. The diagnosis of Graves' disease followed American Thyroid Association guidelines. Recruitment of patients was carried out at an endocrinology department in Xi'an, China. Each patient gave about 9.1 milliliters of peripheral blood, collected in an EDTA anticoagulant tube. Ficoll Paque Plus density gradient separation was used to isolate PBMCs, and no additional T cell sorting was done. An Agilent 2100 Bioanalyzer and agarose gel were used to check RNA quality, and a NanoDrop 2000 was used to measure RNA concentration.

The sample here was peripheral blood mononuclear cells (PBMCs), taken when the disease was refractory, from a patient treated with antithyroid drugs. The receptor was derived from a female donor with Graves disease. The chain couples TRBV3-1 to TRBJ2-1, with 10 central nucleotides matching TRBD2. The DNA sequence reads TGTGCCAGCAGCCAATGGACTAGCGGCTACAATGAGCAGTTCTTC. Its product reads: CASSQWTSGYNEQFF.